Listed here are 2 T cell receptor beta chains from one sample, sequenced in a study of OX40 agonist ivuxolimab in advanced cancers. The library was obtained by the immunoSEQ multiplex PCR assay. What TCRdb holds here is the immuneACCESS table cut down to in-frame rearrangements. Part of the clones is not present; checked against another copy, under half of the missing clones reflect an unresolved V gene, and the others are unexplained. This sample holds tens of thousands of clones; around 85% were observed only once. The biggest ten clones account for approximately 3% of the sample. Here the sequenced sample was CD4+ or CD8+ T cells sorted from blood, taken in a trial of the OX40 agonist ivuxolimab. Source of these receptors: an adult with an advanced solid tumor such as melanoma, head and neck, liver or kidney cancer.

The V and J genes are TRBV5-6 and TRBJ2-1; D is unclear. Trimming cost V 0 bases and J 8 bases, with 6 bases left between them. Germline V gene sequence: CDR1 SGHDT, CDR2 YYEEEE. The CDR3 runs 12 residues. The CDR3 is CASSLVDDEQFF. CDR3 sequence (DNA): TGTGCCAGCAGCTTGGTAGATGATGAGCAGTTCTTC.

This clone appeared a single time. The CDR3 here is CASSLGETRGYNEQFF. CDR3 in DNA: TGTGCCAGCAGCTTAGGGGAGACTAGAGGATACAATGAGCAGTTCTTC. The V gene is TRBV11-3, the J gene TRBJ2-1; maybe TRBD2 (6 bases). Germline assignment: CDR1 SGHNT and CDR2 YENEEA. Trimming took 1 base from V and 4 from J, leaving 14 bases between them. The CDR3 is 16 amino acids.